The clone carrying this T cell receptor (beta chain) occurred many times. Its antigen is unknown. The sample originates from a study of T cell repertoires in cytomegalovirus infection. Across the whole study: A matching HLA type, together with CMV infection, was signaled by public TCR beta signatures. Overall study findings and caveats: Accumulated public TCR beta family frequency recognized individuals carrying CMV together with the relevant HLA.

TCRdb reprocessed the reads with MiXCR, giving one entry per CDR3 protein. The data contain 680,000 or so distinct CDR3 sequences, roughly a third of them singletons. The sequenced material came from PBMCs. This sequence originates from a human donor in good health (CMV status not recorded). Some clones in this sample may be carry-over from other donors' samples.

The CDR3 coding sequence is TGTGCCAGCAGCGGACAAAATCAGCCCCAGCATTTT. Translating gives CASSGQNQPQHF. This chain connects TRBV7-8 to TRBJ1-5, with D perhaps matching TRBD1 (5 bases). Germline V gene sequence: CDR1 SGHVS, CDR2 FQNEAQ. CDR3 size: 12 residues. Trimming removed 5 bases at V and 4 bases at J, with 6 bases between.